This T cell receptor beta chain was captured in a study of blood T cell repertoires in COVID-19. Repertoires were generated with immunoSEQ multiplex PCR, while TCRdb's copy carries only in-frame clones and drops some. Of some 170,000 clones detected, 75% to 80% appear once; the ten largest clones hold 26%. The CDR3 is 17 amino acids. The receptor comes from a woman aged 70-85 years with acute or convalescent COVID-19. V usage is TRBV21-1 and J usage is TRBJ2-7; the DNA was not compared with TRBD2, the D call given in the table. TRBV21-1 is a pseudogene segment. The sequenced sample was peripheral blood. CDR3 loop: CASSKMGGWAGEGEQYF. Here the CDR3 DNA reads TGTGCCAGCAGCAAAATGGGAGGTTGGGCGGGAGAGGGGGAGCAGTACTTC.